This TCR beta chain was identified during a study of OX40 agonist ivuxolimab in advanced cancers. Study summary: Anti-PD-1, anti-PD-L1 or anti-CTLA-4 therapy given earlier was allowed, and around 40% had some.

Profiling relied on immunoSEQ multiplex PCR, and the TCRdb table lists in-frame clones only, not all of them. The sample holds fewer than 85,000 clones; around 81% are singletons and the top ten take nearly 4.5%. This clone was seen only once. This CDR3 contains 17 residues. CDR1 is LGHNT, CDR2 FRNRAP, per germline. J lost 1 base, V lost 7 bases, and 13 bases had no gene match. The material was CD4+ or CD8+ T cells sorted from blood, obtained in a trial of the OX40 agonist ivuxolimab. The rearrangement joins TRBV12-5 to TRBJ1-5; TRBD1 agrees at 7 bases. The source of this sequence is an adult with an advanced solid tumor such as melanoma, head and neck, liver or kidney cancer. CDR3 nucleotide sequence: TGTGCTAGTGACCACCCCGGGACAGCCTCCAGCAATCAGCCCCAGCATTTT. Protein sequence: CASDHPGTASSNQPQHF.